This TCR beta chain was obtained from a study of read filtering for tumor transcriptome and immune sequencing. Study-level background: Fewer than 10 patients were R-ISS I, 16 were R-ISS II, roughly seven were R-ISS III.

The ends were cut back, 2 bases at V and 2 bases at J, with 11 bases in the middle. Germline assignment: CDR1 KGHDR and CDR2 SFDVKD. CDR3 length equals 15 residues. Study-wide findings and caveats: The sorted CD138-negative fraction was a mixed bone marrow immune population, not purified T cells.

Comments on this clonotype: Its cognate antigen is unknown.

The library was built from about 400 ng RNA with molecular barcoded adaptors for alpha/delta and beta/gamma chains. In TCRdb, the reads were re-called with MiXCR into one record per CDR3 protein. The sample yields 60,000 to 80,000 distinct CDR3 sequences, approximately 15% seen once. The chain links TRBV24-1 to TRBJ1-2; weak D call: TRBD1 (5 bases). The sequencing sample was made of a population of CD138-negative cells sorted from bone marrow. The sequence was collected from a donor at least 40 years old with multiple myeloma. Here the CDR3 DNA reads TGTGCCACCAGTGATTCAGCCCGGACAAACTATGGCTACACCTTC. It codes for CATSDSARTNYGYTF.